A selection of T cell receptor beta chains follows, all from one sample in a study of cytomegalovirus exposure and HLA in healthy donors. TCRdb's copy holds only in-frame clones and misses some; the assay was immunoSEQ multiplex PCR. The sample includes more than 250,000 clones, 86% of them seen just once. Material for sequencing was PBMCs. These receptors all stem from a woman between 18 and 29 years old in good health and CMV-seronegative. Each CDR3 is given with its conserved first and last residue. The order of the fields is J gene, clone size, D gene, V gene, CDR3 protein, CDR3 DNA. A D gene is named only where the DNA matches it firmly. Size values are once, few and many counts, or a class for expanded clones, and some rows have none.

J: TRBJ1-2
size: -
D: TRBD1
V: TRBV15
CDR3: CATSRGQGAYGYTF
DNA: TGTGCCACCAGCAGGGGACAGGGGGCCTATGGCTACACCTTC

J: TRBJ1-1
size: -
D: -
V: TRBV29-1
CDR3: CSVLAENTEAFF
DNA: TGCAGCGTTCTGGCCGAGAACACTGAAGCTTTCTTT

J: TRBJ1-1
size: few
D: TRBD1
V: TRBV5-1
CDR3: CASSSTGGNTEAFF
DNA: TGCGCCAGCAGCTCGACAGGGGGCAACACTGAAGCTTTCTTT

J: TRBJ2-2
size: -
D: -
V: TRBV2
CDR3: CASSEVGLLNTGELFF
DNA: TGTGCCAGCAGTGAGGTGGGACTGCTAAACACCGGGGAGCTGTTTTTT

J: TRBJ2-7
size: -
D: TRBD1
V: TRBV7-9
CDR3: CASSLARGQGSSYEQYF
DNA: TGTGCCAGCAGCTTAGCGAGAGGACAGGGTAGCTCCTACGAGCAGTACTTC

J: TRBJ2-7
size: -
D: TRBD1
V: TRBV18
CDR3: CASSAHRDRVYEQYF
DNA: TGTGCCAGCTCAGCGCACCGGGACAGGGTATACGAGCAGTACTTC

J: TRBJ2-1
size: -
D: TRBD2
V: TRBV11-2
CDR3: CASSRAGSSYNEQFF
DNA: TGTGCCAGCAGTCGAGCGGGGAGCTCCTACAATGAGCAGTTCTTC

J: TRBJ1-5
size: -
D: -
V: TRBV19
CDR3: CASSDGTFDQPQHF
DNA: TGTGCCAGTAGTGACGGGACATTCGATCAGCCCCAGCATTTT

J: TRBJ2-2
size: -
D: -
V: TRBV6-5
CDR3: CASSLRSGENTGELFF
DNA: TGTGCCAGCAGTTTGAGGTCGGGAGAGAACACCGGGGAGCTGTTTTTT

J: TRBJ1-2
size: -
D: TRBD1
V: TRBV5-1
CDR3: CASSLDREVYGYTF
DNA: TGCGCCAGCAGCTTAGACAGGGAAGTCTATGGCTACACCTTC

J: TRBJ2-1
size: -
D: TRBD2
V: TRBV11-2
CDR3: CASRGTSGDNEQFF
DNA: TGTGCCAGCAGAGGGACTAGCGGGGACAATGAGCAGTTCTTC

J: TRBJ2-1
size: -
D: TRBD1
V: TRBV19
CDR3: CASSPGTGWNEQFF
DNA: TGTGCCAGTAGTCCAGGGACAGGGTGGAATGAGCAGTTCTTC

J: TRBJ2-7
size: -
D: -
V: TRBV2
CDR3: CASSDDTGWSGEQYF
DNA: TGTGCCAGCAGTGATGACACGGGATGGAGCGGCGAGCAGTACTTC

J: TRBJ2-1
size: -
D: -
V: TRBV27
CDR3: CASSPRALGVNEQFF
DNA: TGTGCCAGCAGTCCCCGGGCTTTAGGGGTCAATGAGCAGTTCTTC

J: TRBJ2-7
size: -
D: TRBD1
V: TRBV18
CDR3: CASSNRDRGSEQYF
DNA: TGTGCCAGCTCTAACCGGGACAGGGGCTCCGAGCAGTACTTC

J: TRBJ1-1
size: -
D: TRBD1
V: TRBV5-1
CDR3: CASNSFQGQGDTEAFF
DNA: TGCGCCAGCAACTCCTTCCAAGGGCAGGGGGACACTGAAGCTTTCTTT

J: TRBJ2-7
size: once
D: -
V: TRBV27
CDR3: CASSRGRGYEQYF
DNA: TGTGCCAGCAGTCGAGGACGGGGATACGAGCAGTACTTC

J: TRBJ2-3
size: -
D: -
V: TRBV30
CDR3: CAWSGLADTQYF
DNA: TGTGCCTGGAGTGGACTAGCAGATACGCAGTATTTT

J: TRBJ2-1
size: once
D: TRBD1
V: TRBV5-1
CDR3: CASSFGQGAYNEQFF
DNA: TGCGCCAGCAGCTTCGGGCAGGGGGCTTACAATGAGCAGTTCTTC

J: TRBJ2-3
size: -
D: TRBD1
V: TRBV6-4
CDR3: CASSGGTASTDTQYF
DNA: TGTGCCAGCAGTGGGGGGACAGCTAGCACAGATACGCAGTATTTT

J: TRBJ2-6
size: -
D: -
V: TRBV28
CDR3: CASSLDSGANVLTF
DNA: TGTGCCAGCAGCCTAGACTCTGGGGCCAACGTCCTGACTTTC

J: TRBJ2-7
size: -
D: -
V: TRBV5-1
CDR3: CASSLVQGSYEQYF
DNA: TGCGCCAGCAGCTTGGTACAGGGTTCCTACGAGCAGTACTTC

J: TRBJ2-7
size: -
D: TRBD2
V: TRBV7-2
CDR3: CASSLEGGTSGGDYEQYF
DNA: TGTGCCAGCAGCTTAGAGGGTGGTACTAGCGGGGGAGATTACGAGCAGTACTTC

J: TRBJ2-5
size: -
D: TRBD2
V: TRBV2
CDR3: CASGGLAGGSQETQYF
DNA: TGTGCCAGCGGGGGACTAGCGGGAGGATCCCAAGAGACCCAGTACTTC

J: TRBJ2-1
size: -
D: TRBD2
V: TRBV5-4
CDR3: CASSFRTSVAEQFF
DNA: TGTGCCAGCAGCTTTAGGACTAGCGTTGCGGAGCAGTTCTTC

J: TRBJ1-5
size: -
D: TRBD1
V: TRBV19
CDR3: CASSPTRTGGQPQHF
DNA: TGTGCCAGTAGCCCTACCCGGACAGGAGGTCAGCCCCAGCATTTT

J: TRBJ2-1
size: -
D: TRBD2
V: TRBV5-6
CDR3: CASSIGLAGEFF
DNA: TGTGCCAGCAGCATAGGACTAGCGGGAGAGTTCTTC

J: TRBJ2-7
size: once
D: -
V: TRBV7-8
CDR3: CASSSRFPGQGGEQYF
DNA: TGTGCCAGCAGCTCACGCTTCCCTGGGCAGGGGGGCGAGCAGTACTTC

J: TRBJ2-1
size: few
D: -
V: TRBV27
CDR3: CASSLGLPVDYNEQFF
DNA: TGTGCCAGCAGCCTGGGACTCCCGGTGGACTACAATGAGCAGTTCTTC

J: TRBJ2-3
size: -
D: TRBD2
V: TRBV27
CDR3: CASSPGLAKDTQYF
DNA: TGTGCCAGCAGCCCGGGACTAGCGAAAGATACGCAGTATTTT

J: TRBJ1-2
size: -
D: -
V: TRBV20-1
CDR3: CSAAAGYGYTF
DNA: TGCAGTGCAGCTGCAGGGTATGGCTACACCTTC

J: TRBJ2-7
size: -
D: TRBD1
V: TRBV15
CDR3: CATSREYNRGTYEQYF
DNA: TGTGCCACCAGCAGAGAATACAACAGGGGTACCTACGAGCAGTACTTC

J: TRBJ1-4
size: -
D: TRBD1
V: TRBV28
CDR3: CASTSATGGGSNEKLFF
DNA: TGTGCCAGCACATCCGCGACAGGGGGTGGGTCTAATGAAAAACTGTTTTTT

J: TRBJ2-1
size: -
D: -
V: TRBV2
CDR3: CASRWTPESDEQFF
DNA: TGTGCCAGCAGATGGACACCCGAGAGCGATGAGCAGTTCTTC

J: TRBJ1-5
size: -
D: TRBD1
V: TRBV28
CDR3: CASSFGRQGVYSNQPQHF
DNA: TGTGCCAGCAGTTTCGGGAGACAGGGGGTATATAGCAATCAGCCCCAGCATTTT

J: TRBJ2-7
size: -
D: TRBD2
V: TRBV13
CDR3: CASSPGTSGTYEQYF
DNA: TGTGCCAGCAGCCCGGGGACTAGCGGGACCTACGAGCAGTACTTC

J: TRBJ1-1
size: once
D: -
V: TRBV29-1
CDR3: CSVWSQLKNTEAFF
DNA: TGCAGCGTTTGGTCACAGCTAAAGAACACTGAAGCTTTCTTT

J: TRBJ2-2
size: -
D: -
V: TRBV10-3
CDR3: CAIRASGGQTGELFF
DNA: TGTGCCATCAGGGCCTCGGGCGGACAGACCGGGGAGCTGTTTTTT

J: TRBJ2-7
size: -
D: TRBD1
V: TRBV7-2
CDR3: CASRQGQSSSYEQYF
DNA: TGTGCCAGCAGACAGGGACAGTCGAGCTCCTACGAGCAGTACTTC

J: TRBJ1-1
size: -
D: TRBD1
V: TRBV30
CDR3: CAWTQAGGTEAFF
DNA: TGTGCCTGGACCCAAGCAGGGGGCACTGAAGCTTTCTTT

J: TRBJ2-7
size: -
D: -
V: TRBV4-3
CDR3: CASSPSDRPSEQYF
DNA: TGCGCCAGCAGCCCCTCCGACAGACCCAGCGAGCAGTACTTC

J: TRBJ2-7
size: -
D: -
V: TRBV18
CDR3: CASSPLEGRVSYEQYF
DNA: TGTGCCAGCTCACCCCTCGAGGGAAGGGTCTCCTACGAGCAGTACTTC

J: TRBJ2-1
size: -
D: TRBD1
V: TRBV2
CDR3: CASSLGTGQYNEQFF
DNA: TGTGCCAGCAGTCTCGGGACAGGGCAATACAATGAGCAGTTCTTC

J: TRBJ2-2
size: -
D: TRBD2
V: TRBV2
CDR3: CASSAGLAGTGELFF
DNA: TGTGCCAGCAGCGCCGGACTAGCGGGAACCGGGGAGCTGTTTTTT

J: TRBJ2-3
size: -
D: -
V: TRBV18
CDR3: CASSPFTSPPDTQYF
DNA: TGTGCCAGCTCACCATTCACTAGCCCCCCAGATACGCAGTATTTT

J: TRBJ1-5
size: -
D: -
V: TRBV2
CDR3: CASSEHRDQPQHF
DNA: TGTGCCAGCAGTGAACACAGGGATCAGCCCCAGCATTTT

J: TRBJ1-4
size: -
D: -
V: TRBV7-7
CDR3: CASSLAGAGEKLFF
DNA: TGTGCTAGCAGCTTAGCAGGGGCAGGAGAAAAACTGTTTTTT

J: TRBJ2-7
size: few
D: -
V: TRBV7-9
CDR3: CASSARLSGHYEQYF
DNA: TGTGCCAGCAGCGCCCGCCTTAGCGGACACTACGAGCAGTACTTC

J: TRBJ1-2
size: -
D: -
V: TRBV6-5
CDR3: CATTNRVPANYGYTF
DNA: TGTGCCACCACTAACAGGGTCCCCGCTAACTATGGCTACACCTTC

J: TRBJ2-2
size: -
D: -
V: TRBV7-9
CDR3: CASSSTESASAGELFF
DNA: TGTGCCAGCAGCTCCACCGAAAGTGCGTCCGCCGGGGAGCTGTTTTTT

J: TRBJ2-5
size: -
D: TRBD2
V: TRBV29-1
CDR3: CSVGTSAQETQYF
DNA: TGCAGCGTTGGGACTAGCGCTCAAGAGACCCAGTACTTC

J: TRBJ2-7
size: -
D: TRBD1
V: TRBV6-6
CDR3: CASSYAGQGVIEQYF
DNA: TGTGCCAGCAGTTACGCCGGACAGGGGGTTATCGAGCAGTACTTC

J: TRBJ2-7
size: -
D: -
V: TRBV4-3
CDR3: CASSPVGRQINEQYF
DNA: TGCGCCAGCAGCCCTGTGGGCAGGCAAATCAACGAGCAGTACTTC

J: TRBJ2-5
size: -
D: -
V: TRBV18
CDR3: CASSPGGKIETQYF
DNA: TGTGCCAGCTCGCCCGGAGGAAAGATAGAGACCCAGTACTTC

J: TRBJ1-2
size: -
D: -
V: TRBV28
CDR3: CASHGQRNYGYTF
DNA: TGTGCCAGCCACGGACAGAGAAACTATGGCTACACCTTC

J: TRBJ1-2
size: -
D: -
V: TRBV2
CDR3: CASRLQGWANYGYTF
DNA: TGTGCCAGCAGGCTACAGGGTTGGGCTAACTATGGCTACACCTTC

J: TRBJ2-4
size: -
D: TRBD2
V: TRBV7-2
CDR3: CASSPTSARLSIQYF
DNA: TGTGCCAGCAGCCCGACTAGCGCGAGATTGAGCATTCAGTACTTC

J: TRBJ1-1
size: -
D: TRBD1
V: TRBV29-1
CDR3: CSVEEQAGPGTGGNTEAFF
DNA: TGCAGCGTTGAAGAACAAGCCGGTCCCGGGACAGGGGGGAACACTGAAGCTTTCTTT

J: TRBJ2-5
size: -
D: TRBD1
V: TRBV18
CDR3: CASSPVRDSKETQYF
DNA: TGTGCCAGCTCACCAGTTCGGGACAGCAAAGAGACCCAGTACTTC

J: TRBJ2-1
size: -
D: TRBD2
V: TRBV5-4
CDR3: CASSRGGSGRGEQFF
DNA: TGTGCCAGCAGCCGCGGGGGGAGCGGGAGGGGTGAGCAGTTCTTC